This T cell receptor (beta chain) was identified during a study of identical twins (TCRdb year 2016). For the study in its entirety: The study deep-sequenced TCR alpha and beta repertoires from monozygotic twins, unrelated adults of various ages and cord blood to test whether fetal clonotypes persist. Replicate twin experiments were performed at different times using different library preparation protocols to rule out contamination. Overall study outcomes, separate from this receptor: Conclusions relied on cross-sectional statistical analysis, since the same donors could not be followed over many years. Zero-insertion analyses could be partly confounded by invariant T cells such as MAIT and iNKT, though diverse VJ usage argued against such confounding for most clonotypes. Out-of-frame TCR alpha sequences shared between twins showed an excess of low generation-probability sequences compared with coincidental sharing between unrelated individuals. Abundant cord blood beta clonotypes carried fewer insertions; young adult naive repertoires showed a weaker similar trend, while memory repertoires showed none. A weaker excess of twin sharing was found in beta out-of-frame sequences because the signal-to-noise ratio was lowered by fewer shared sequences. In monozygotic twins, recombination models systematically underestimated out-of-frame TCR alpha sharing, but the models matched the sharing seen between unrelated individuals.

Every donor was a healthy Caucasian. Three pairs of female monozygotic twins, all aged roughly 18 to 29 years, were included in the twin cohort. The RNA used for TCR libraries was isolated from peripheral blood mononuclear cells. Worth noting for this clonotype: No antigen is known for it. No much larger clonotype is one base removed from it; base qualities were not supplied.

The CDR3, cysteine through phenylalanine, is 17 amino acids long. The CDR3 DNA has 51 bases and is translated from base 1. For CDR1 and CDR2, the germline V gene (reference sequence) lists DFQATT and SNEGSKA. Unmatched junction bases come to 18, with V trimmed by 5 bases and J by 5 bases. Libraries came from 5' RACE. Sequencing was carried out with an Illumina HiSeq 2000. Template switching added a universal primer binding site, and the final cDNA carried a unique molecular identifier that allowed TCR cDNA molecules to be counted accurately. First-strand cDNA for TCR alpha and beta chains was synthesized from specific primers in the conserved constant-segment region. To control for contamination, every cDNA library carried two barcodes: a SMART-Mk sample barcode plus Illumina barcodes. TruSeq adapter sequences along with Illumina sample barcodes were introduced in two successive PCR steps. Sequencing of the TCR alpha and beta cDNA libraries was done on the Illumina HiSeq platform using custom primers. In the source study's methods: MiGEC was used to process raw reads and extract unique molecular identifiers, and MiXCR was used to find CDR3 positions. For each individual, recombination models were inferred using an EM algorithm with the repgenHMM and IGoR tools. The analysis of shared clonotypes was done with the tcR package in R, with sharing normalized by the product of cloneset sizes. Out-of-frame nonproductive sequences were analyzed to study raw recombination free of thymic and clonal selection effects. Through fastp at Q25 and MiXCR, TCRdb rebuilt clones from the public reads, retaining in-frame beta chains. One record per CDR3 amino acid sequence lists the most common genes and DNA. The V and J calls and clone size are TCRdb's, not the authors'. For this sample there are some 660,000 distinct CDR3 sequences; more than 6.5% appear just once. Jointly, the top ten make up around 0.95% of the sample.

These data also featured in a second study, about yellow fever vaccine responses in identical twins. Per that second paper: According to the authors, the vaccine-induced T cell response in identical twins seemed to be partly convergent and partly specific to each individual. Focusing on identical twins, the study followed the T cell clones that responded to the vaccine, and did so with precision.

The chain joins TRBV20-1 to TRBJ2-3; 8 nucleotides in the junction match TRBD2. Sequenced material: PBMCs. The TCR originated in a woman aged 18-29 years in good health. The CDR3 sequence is CSACGWEAGAGGDTQYF. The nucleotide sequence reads TGCAGTGCTTGTGGTTGGGAAGCGGGGGCCGGGGGAGATACGCAGTATTTT.